Following are 23 T cell receptor beta chains from one sample sequenced in a study of blood T cells in healthy people across ages. Primers used in a second PCR of about 6 to 11 cycles were a sample-barcoded 5' primer and a J-beta primer mix. TCRdb analysed the 5' RACE reads with MiXCR anew, one entry per CDR3 protein. Of about 1.4 million distinct CDR3 sequences in the sample, 59% were seen once. Input material: blood. The receptors were gathered from a man aged 18 to 35 in good health.

The table lists this clonotype with a few counts. This rearrangement joins TRBV5-1 to TRBJ2-1, with D hard to call. The CDR3 loop spans 15 amino acids. Germline V gene sequence: CDR1 SGHRS, CDR2 YFSETQ. Trimming pared 0 bases from V and 1 base from J, leaving 8 bases between. CDR3 loop: CASSLGALSYNEQFF. As DNA, the CDR3 is TGCGCCAGCAGCTTGGGGGCGTTATCCTACAATGAGCAGTTCTTC.

This clonotype was detected only a few times. The rearrangement uses TRBV25-1 and TRBJ2-7; 8 bases match TRBD1. Germline trimming cut 7 bases from V and 9 bases from J; bases unmatched to any gene: 17. Germline CDR1 reads MGHDK; CDR2 reads SYGVNS. CDR3 length equals 15 residues. The CDR3, as DNA: TGTGCCAGCAACCCCGGGACAGGAGCCGATTGGGGGCAGTACTTC. Encoded protein: CASNPGTGADWGQYF.

The chain combines TRBV20-1 with TRBJ2-1; 7 nucleotides match TRBD2. Germline assignment: CDR1 DFQATT and CDR2 SNEGSKA (reference sequence). The CDR3 is 15 amino acids. V lost 4 bases and J lost 5; bases outside the gene matches: 11. DNA for the CDR3: TGCAGTGCTAAAAAATTGGGGGGACTAAACAATGAGCAGTTCTTC. Its translation is CSAKKLGGLNNEQFF.

V gene TRBV27 combines with J gene TRBJ2-7, with 12 bases lining up with TRBD2. Germline assignment: CDR1 MNHEY and CDR2 SMNVEV (reference sequence). The CDR3 spans 12 residues. V lost 7 bases to trimming and J lost 6 bases; unmatched junction nucleotides: 1. The CDR3 protein is CASKTSGSEQYF. The CDR3 DNA follows: TGTGCCAGCAAGACTAGCGGGAGCGAGCAGTACTTC.

This chain joins TRBV5-1 and TRBJ2-5; the match to TRBD1 covers 10 bases. The CDR3 contains 15 residues. Trimming cost V 4 bases and J 5 bases; bases outside gene matches: 8. From germline, CDR1 is SGHRS and CDR2 YFSETQ. CDR3 nucleotide sequence: TGCGCCAGCAGCCCCATTCGGGGACAGGGGGAGACCCAGTACTTC. Translated, it gives CASSPIRGQGETQYF.

The chain couples TRBV5-8 to TRBJ2-2; D is unclear. The CDR3 runs 16 residues. Trimming removed 3 bases at V and 3 bases at J, with 15 bases between. CDR1 and CDR2 (germline): SGHTS, YDEGEE. CDR3 in amino acids: CASSWLSDGDTGELFF. The CDR3 region has the DNA TGTGCCAGCAGCTGGCTTTCGGACGGCGACACCGGGGAGCTGTTTTTT.

This sequence joins TRBV6-6 and TRBJ1-5, with D possibly TRBD1 on 5 matching bases. Trimming left V 7 bases short and J 8 bases short, with 12 bases between. The CDR3 runs to 12 residues. CDR1 is MNHNY, CDR2 SVGAGI, per germline (reference sequence). The CDR3 protein is CASTQGVEPQHF. CDR3 nucleotides: TGTGCCAGCACCCAGGGTGTGGAGCCCCAGCATTTT.

The CDR3 spells CASSLVSKGEQYF. DNA for the CDR3: TGTGCCAGCAGCTTAGTGTCCAAGGGCGAGCAGTACTTC. The rearrangement uses TRBV13 and TRBJ2-7; the D is unclear. The germline V and J ends were trimmed by 1 base and 6 bases, with 10 bases remaining between them. Germline V lookup: CDR1 PRHDT, CDR2 FYEKMQ (reference sequence). CDR3 length equals 13 residues.

In its sample, this clonotype was seen once. The V gene is TRBV10-2, the J gene TRBJ2-3; D may be TRBD1 (6 bases). This CDR3 has 13 residues. Germline CDR1 WSHSY, CDR2 SAAADI. V lost 4 bases and J lost 6, with 11 bases in between. The CDR3 loop is CASSVGGQDTQYF. The CDR3 DNA reads TGCGCCAGCAGTGTAGGGGGTCAGGATACGCAGTATTTT.

The chain is built from TRBV3-1 and TRBJ2-3, with D perhaps matching TRBD1 (5 bases). CDR1 is LGHDT and CDR2 is YNNKEL in the germline V gene (reference sequence). This CDR3 has 19 residues. Trimming took off 0 bases at V and 11 bases at J, with 30 bases between the two ends. CDR3 coding DNA: TGTGCCAGCAGCCAAGATTATCAGGGAATAGACATTCCCCCATGGGGGCAGTATTTT. It is translated as CASSQDYQGIDIPPWGQYF.

The rearrangement joins TRBV4-2 to TRBJ2-7; 12 bases match TRBD2. V lost 3 bases to trimming and J lost 0 bases; unmatched junction nucleotides: 3. The length of the CDR3 is 16 residues. CDR1 LGHNA and CDR2 YNFKEQ come from the germline V gene. The CDR3: CASSQETSGSSYEQYF. In nucleotides, the CDR3 is TGTGCCAGCAGCCAGGAGACTAGCGGGAGCTCCTACGAGCAGTACTTC.

This clonotype was seen a few times. This sequence joins TRBV20-1 and TRBJ2-7; the match to TRBD2 covers 7 bases. Germline CDR1 DFQATT, CDR2 SNEGSKA (reference sequence). Losses at the gene ends were 5 bases for V and 6 bases for J; bases not matched to a gene: 10. CDR3 length: 13 amino acids. CDR3 in DNA: TGCAGTGCTCCCTCGGGACTACCCCGCGAGCAGTACTTC. It specifies CSAPSGLPREQYF.

Comments on this clonotype: One base separates it from a far larger clone, so it is likely a read error. This chain uses TRBV16 with TRBJ2-7, with D perhaps given as TRBD1 or TRBD2 (5 bases each). The CDR3 totals 13 residues. From germline, CDR1 is KGHSY and CDR2 FQNENV. V shed 4 bases and J shed 3 bases, with 10 bases lying between them. The CDR3 spells CASSPRDRYEQYF. The CDR3 DNA reads as TGTGCCAGCAGCCCCCGGGACCGCTACGAGCAGTACTTC.

The rearrangement links TRBV7-8 to TRBJ2-1, with TRBD2 matching 13 bases. CDR1 and CDR2 (germline): SGHVS, FQNEAQ. V lost 2 bases, J lost 6 bases, and 13 bases stayed unmatched. CDR3 length: 19 residues. CDR3 DNA: TGTGCCAGCAGCTTAAGTCTATTGCGTACTAGCGGGGGGGCCAATGAGCAGTTCTTC. Amino acid sequence: CASSLSLLRTSGGANEQFF.

This chain uses TRBV20-1 with TRBJ2-4; 11 bases map to TRBD2. The end of the DNA fits TRBJ2-7 better, so the J call may be wrong. Germline values: CDR1 DFQATT, CDR2 SNEGSKA (reference sequence). The CDR3 has 15 residues. The CDR3: CSATGLAEFTYEQYF. CDR3 coding DNA: TGCAGTGCTACGGGACTAGCGGAATTTACCTACGAGCAGTACTTC.

The CDR3 reads CASSGGISNQPQHF. The CDR3 bases are TGTGCCAGCTCAGGGGGTATTAGCAATCAGCCCCAGCATTTT. The rearrangement joins TRBV6-6 to TRBJ1-5; 7 bases agree with TRBD1. V was pared by 8 bases and J by 0 bases, with 4 bases of the junction left unmatched. CDR1 MNHNY and CDR2 SVGAGI come from the germline V gene (reference sequence). This CDR3 is 14 amino acids long.

This clonotype was picked up one time. V gene TRBV25-1 combines with J gene TRBJ2-1; the match to TRBD2 covers 13 bases. This CDR3 is 18 amino acids long. The ends lost 0 bases at V and 4 bases at J; junction bases unmatched: 6. Looked up from germline, CDR1 is MGHDK and CDR2 is SYGVNS. DNA of the CDR3: TGTGCCAGCAGTGAATACGGCGGACTAGCGGGAGCTTACAATGAGCAGTTCTTC. It specifies CASSEYGGLAGAYNEQFF. Supplemented by reference TRBV25-1 and TRBJ2-1, the full variable domain reads EADIYQTPRYLVIGTGKKITLECSQTMGHDKMYWYQQDPGMELHLIHYSYGVNSTEKGDLSSESTVSRIRTEHFPLTLESARPSHTSQYLCASSEYGGLAGAYNEQFFGPGTRLTVL.

The chain links TRBV20-1 to TRBJ2-1; D remains ambiguous. The J call may be mistaken, given a closer DNA end match to TRBJ1-1. The CDR3 is 13 amino acids. From germline, CDR1 is DFQATT and CDR2 SNEGSKA (reference sequence). The CDR3 sequence is CSARYSQNTEAFF. The CDR3 nucleotides are TGCAGTGCTAGATACAGTCAAAACACTGAAGCTTTCTTT.

This clonotype was seen a few times. Written as DNA, the CDR3 is TGTGCCAGCAGCGGACCGACCGCTAACTATGGCTACACCTTC. It encodes CASSGPTANYGYTF. The chain joins TRBV3-1 to TRBJ1-2; D gene uncertain. The germline V and J ends were trimmed by 5 bases and 0 bases, with 10 bases remaining between them. The CDR3 consists of 14 residues. The germline V gene has CDR1 LGHDT and CDR2 YNNKEL (reference sequence). The whole variable domain, remainder taken from reference TRBV3-1 and TRBJ1-2, is DTAVSQTPKYLVTQMGNDKSIKCEQNLGHDTMYWYKQDSKKFLKIMFSYNNKELIINETVPNRFSPKSPDKAHLNLHINSLELGDSAVYFCASSGPTANYGYTFGSGTRLTVV.

DNA of the CDR3: TGTGCCAGCAACCCGCGGGGGGGCGGCTACGAGCAGTACTTC. Translating gives CASNPRGGGYEQYF. The chain couples TRBV12-3 or TRBV12-4 to TRBJ2-7, with 9 bases that match TRBD2. The CDR3 totals 14 residues. Trimming at V came to 7 bases and at J to 3 bases, leaving 7 bases not matched to a gene.

This clonotype was counted at least ten times. The gene calls are TRBV5-1 and TRBJ2-5; 10 bases fit TRBD2. CDR1 and CDR2 from the germline V gene are SGHRS and YFSETQ. The CDR3 spans 15 residues. Trimming removed 4 bases from V and 3 bases from J; junction bases left unmatched: 6. CDR3: CASSQGLAGEETQYF. CDR3 sequence (DNA): TGCGCCAGCAGCCAAGGGCTAGCGGGGGAAGAGACCCAGTACTTC.

V usage is TRBV6-2 or TRBV6-3 and J usage is TRBJ1-5; 10 bases fit TRBD1. CDR1 is MNHEY, CDR2 SVGEGT, per germline. This CDR3 is 16 amino acids long. The trim removed 4 bases at V and 3 bases at J, leaving 6 bases unmatched. The CDR3 DNA follows: TGTGCCAGCAGTTCCGGGACAGGGGCCGCCAATCAGCCCCAGCATTTT. Amino acids: CASSSGTGAANQPQHF.

The chain carries TRBV10-1 and TRBJ2-3; weak D call: TRBD2 (5 bases). The CDR3 length is 13 residues. Germline assignment: CDR1 WNHNN and CDR2 SYGVQD (reference sequence). V was trimmed by 7 bases and J by 4 bases, leaving 12 bases between them. In nucleotides, the CDR3 is TGCGCCAGCAATGGGAAGGGAGCAGATACGCAGTATTTT. The encoded protein is CASNGKGADTQYF.